This T cell receptor (beta chain) was sequenced during a study of CD8 T cells in Susac syndrome. Study-wide results and limits: The CD4+ T cell repertoires in Susac syndrome were not clonally expanded.

When the RNA was reverse transcribed, random hexamers were used with an input of about 0.5 to 1 ug. Multiplex PCR with immunoSEQ amplified the TCR beta CDR3 across 54 Vbeta and 13 Jbeta. From the immunoSEQ multiplex PCR reads, TCRdb called clonotypes with MiXCR, one entry per CDR3 protein. The table has 200,000 to 300,000 distinct CDR3 sequences, 95% to 97% seen once. Germline V CDR1 and CDR2: KGHSH, LQKENI. The CDR3 extends over 16 amino acids. The V and J ends lost 1 base and 2 bases, in that order; junction bases with no gene match: 4. About this clonotype: Its target is unknown.

TEMRA cells underwent FACS enrichment and CD8+ and CD4+ T cells underwent negative isolation. Sequencing was performed on CD4+ T cells from PBMCs. This clonotype was obtained from a human donor with Susac syndrome. This rearrangement joins TRBV18 to TRBJ2-3, with TRBD2 matching over 9 bases. The CDR3: CASSPRASGNTDTQYF. The DNA of the CDR3 is TGTGCCAGCTCACCACGGGCTAGCGGGAACACAGATACGCAGTATTTT.